Below, 27 T cell receptor beta chains from the same sample are listed, as sequenced in a study of identical twins. TCRdb re-called the 5' RACE reads through MiXCR, storing one row per CDR3 protein. The table lists about 920,000 distinct CDR3 sequences, 9% to 15% of them singletons, with about 1.5% in the top ten. These data were also reused for a study on yellow fever vaccine responses in identical twins.

Sample: PBMCs. These TCRs come from a woman between 18 and 29 years old in good health.

This sequence joins TRBV20-1 and TRBJ2-1, with 9 bases lining up with TRBD1. V gave up 3 bases and J gave up 5 bases; unmatched junction bases: 8. CDR3 length equals 15 residues. Per the germline V gene, CDR1 is DFQATT and CDR2 is SNEGSKA (reference sequence). CDR3 loop: CSARAGTGRHNEQFF. The CDR3 bases are TGCAGTGCTAGGGCAGGGACAGGGAGACACAATGAGCAGTTCTTC.

The table lists this clonotype with many counts. The rearrangement links TRBV5-6 to TRBJ1-3, with a possible D match to TRBD1 (6 bases). V was trimmed by 1 base and J by 1 base, leaving 18 bases between them. Germline V lookup: CDR1 SGHDT, CDR2 YYEEEE. The CDR3 has 18 amino acids. CDR3 protein: CASSLSAGGLGSGNTIYF. The DNA of the CDR3 is TGTGCCAGCAGCTTGTCTGCCGGGGGCCTTGGATCTGGAAACACCATATATTTT.

The V and J genes are TRBV28 and TRBJ2-7, with 15 positions matching TRBD2. The CDR3 runs to 20 residues. V shed 6 bases and J 1 base; nucleotides not matched to a gene: 16. CDR1 MDHEN and CDR2 SYDVKM come from the germline V gene. This chain's CDR3 is CASRPRIPGLAGGPSYEQYV. CDR3 DNA sequence: TGTGCCAGCAGACCGCGAATCCCGGGACTAGCGGGGGGACCGTCCTACGAGCAGTACGTC.

This chain joins TRBV11-2 and TRBJ2-2, with TRBD2 identical over 11 bases. CDR1 is SGHAT and CDR2 is FQNNGV in the germline V gene. After removal of 7 bases from V and 4 bases from J, the junction contained 14 bases not matched to a gene. The CDR3 is 18 residues long. The CDR3 DNA follows: TGTGCCAGCACCTACTTGAATAGCGGGGGGGGGCGCACCGGGGAGCTGTTTTTT. Amino acids: CASTYLNSGGGRTGELFF.

There are a few counts of this clonotype. CDR3: CASSLDGWGQVGNTIYF. The CDR3 nucleotides read TGTGCCAGCAGTTTAGACGGTTGGGGACAGGTTGGAAACACCATATATTTT. The chain recombines TRBV12-3 or TRBV12-4 with TRBJ1-3, with TRBD1 identical over 8 bases. The V and J ends lost 1 base and 3 bases, in that order; junction bases with no gene match: 8. The CDR3 totals 17 residues.

About this clonotype: Without the conserved terminal phenylalanine or tryptophan, this CDR3 likely stems from a read error. The genes are TRBV5-1 and TRBJ2-1; D unclear. The V end was cut by 0 bases, the J end by 5 bases, with 6 bases between. Germline V gene sequence: CDR1 SGHRS, CDR2 YFSETQ. The CDR3 is 13 amino acids. The chain's CDR3 is CASSLGPNNEQFS. Written as DNA, the CDR3 is TGCGCCAGCAGCTTGGGGCCCAACAATGAGCAGTTCTCC.

This rearrangement joins TRBV28 to TRBJ2-2; D may be TRBD2 (7 bases). This CDR3 is 13 amino acids long. Germline V gene lookup returns CDR1 MDHEN and CDR2 SYDVKM. CDR3 nucleotides: TGTGCAAGCGGGACACCGAACACCGGGGAGCTGTTTTTT. It translates to CASGTPNTGELFF. The full variable domain, its missing parts supplied by reference TRBV28 and TRBJ2-2, is DVKVTQSSRYLVKRTGEKVFLECVQDMDHENMFWYRQDPGLGLRLIYFSYDVKMKEKGDIPEGYSVSREKKERFSLILESASTNQTSMYLCASGTPNTGELFFGEGSRLTVL.

V and J are TRBV9 and TRBJ2-7, with D perhaps TRBD2 (6 bases). CDR1 is SGDLS, CDR2 YYNGEE, per germline. Trimming took 0 bases from V and 3 from J, leaving 10 bases between them. CDR3 length equals 14 residues. The CDR3 DNA reads TGTGCCAGCAGCGTAGGCGGGAAAGGCTACGAGCAGTACTTC. Translated: CASSVGGKGYEQYF.

This clonotype was seen a few times. The chain has TRBV3-1 and TRBJ2-4, with 12 bases that match TRBD2. CDR3 length: 21 residues. CDR1 is LGHDT, CDR2 YNNKEL, per germline (reference sequence). J gave up 0 bases and V 1 base, and 13 bases lay outside the gene matches. The CDR3 region is CASSQGPGLAGQPLAKNIQYF. In nucleotides, the CDR3 is TGTGCCAGCAGCCAAGGGCCGGGACTAGCGGGCCAGCCACTAGCCAAAAACATTCAGTACTTC.

The table lists this clonotype with many counts. The J gene is TRBJ2-7, the V gene TRBV5-1; 7 bases map to TRBD2. CDR3 length: 13 amino acids. Unmatched junction bases numbered 5, after V lost 7 bases and J lost 1 base. Per germline, CDR1 SGHRS and CDR2 YFSETQ. The chain's CDR3 is CASRPSGSYEQYF. CDR3 coding DNA: TGCGCCAGCCGGCCTAGCGGATCCTACGAGCAGTACTTC.

The rearrangement uses TRBV19 and TRBJ2-1; no reliable D call. V lost 2 bases, J lost 0 bases, and 8 bases lay in between. CDR3 length: 15 amino acids. Germline V CDR1 and CDR2: LNHDA, SQIVND (reference sequence). In DNA form, the CDR3 reads TGTGCCAGTAGTATAAGCGTAAGCTCCTACAATGAGCAGTTCTTC. Amino acid sequence: CASSISVSSYNEQFF.

This clonotype was picked up a small number of times. The chain has TRBV5-1 and TRBJ2-3; the D call may be TRBD1 or TRBD2 (5 bases each). V gave up 1 base and J gave up 5 bases, with 14 bases separating them. The CDR3 totals 15 residues. Germline loops: CDR1 SGHRS, CDR2 YFSETQ. The CDR3 here is CASSLFSRGEDTQYF. In nucleotides, the CDR3 is TGCGCCAGCAGCTTGTTTTCAAGAGGGGAAGATACGCAGTATTTT.

The V and J genes are TRBV24-1 and TRBJ2-3; D may be TRBD2 (6 bases). With 5 bases removed from V and 3 bases from J, the gap between germline ends came to 26 bases. The CDR3 runs 19 residues. Germline V gene lookup returns CDR1 KGHDR and CDR2 SFDVKD. CDR3 DNA sequence: TGTGCCACCAGTGCCCCAAGAGGGAGTAGCGGAGGAGGGACAGATACGCAGTATTTT. Its translation is CATSAPRGSSGGGTDTQYF.

This clonotype was seen a handful of times. This rearrangement joins TRBV5-1 to TRBJ2-4; no clear D. Germline V CDR1 and CDR2: SGHRS, YFSETQ. The CDR3 loop spans 17 amino acids. Trimming pared 4 bases from V and 0 bases from J, leaving 17 bases between. DNA of the CDR3: TGCGCCAGCAGCCCTACACCTACAGAAAAAGCCAAAAACATTCAGTACTTC. It yields the protein CASSPTPTEKAKNIQYF.

This sequence joins TRBV29-1 and TRBJ1-1; 7 positions agree with TRBD1. The CDR3 loop spans 12 amino acids. Germline-derived CDR1 and CDR2 are SQVTM and ANQGSEA. Trimming took 8 bases from V and 4 from J; bases not matched to a gene: 7. The CDR3 DNA reads TGCAGCCAGACAGGGTTAGTCACTGAAGCTTTCTTT. Amino acids: CSQTGLVTEAFF.

This clonotype was seen ten or more times. The chain carries TRBV11-2 and TRBJ1-2, with 7 bases fitting TRBD1. V dropped 5 bases and J dropped 2; count of bases not matched to a gene: 5. The germline V gene has CDR1 SGHAT and CDR2 FQNNGV. The CDR3 sequence is 14 residues long. DNA for the CDR3: TGTGCCAGCAGCGAAGGGACAGCGAACTATGGCTACACCTTC. Protein product: CASSEGTANYGYTF.

This clonotype showed up just a few times. DNA of the CDR3: TGCGCCAGCAGCCCACCTTCCGACAGGACTAGGTTCCGATCTAGCACAGATACGCAGTATTTT. Its protein is CASSPPSDRTRFRSSTDTQYF. The genes are TRBV4-1 and TRBJ2-3, with D possibly TRBD2 on 7 matching bases. Germline V gene sequence: CDR1 MGHRA, CDR2 YSYEKL. This CDR3 contains 21 residues. V was clipped by 4 bases and J by 0 bases, with 29 bases between them.

This clonotype has ten or more counts. This rearrangement joins TRBV7-3 to TRBJ2-7; D not certain. V was trimmed by 1 base and J by 3 bases, leaving 7 bases between them. CDR1 is SGHTA and CDR2 is FQGTGA in the germline V gene. CDR3 size: 13 residues. The CDR3 DNA reads as TGTGCCAGCAGCTTAAGTAACGGCTACGAGCAGTACTTC. Protein sequence: CASSLSNGYEQYF.

This chain uses TRBV7-3 with TRBJ2-2; 8 bases align to TRBD2. With 3 bases clipped from V and 8 bases from J, the junction kept 5 bases outside the gene matches. The CDR3 length is 14 residues. Germline lookup yields CDR1 SGHTA and CDR2 FQGTGA. In nucleotides, the CDR3 is TGTGCCAGCAGCTTCACAGCGGGAGTAGGGGAGCTGTTTTTT. Its protein product is CASSFTAGVGELFF.

This clonotype was found a few times. The CDR3: CASSQVARLRTVSTDTQYF. The CDR3 coding sequence is TGTGCCAGCAGCCAAGTGGCCCGACTACGGACAGTTAGCACAGATACGCAGTATTTT. The genes are TRBV3-1 and TRBJ2-3; the D gene is possibly TRBD1 (6 bases). The CDR3 loop spans 19 amino acids. From germline, CDR1 is LGHDT and CDR2 YNNKEL (reference sequence). Trimming pared 1 base from V and 0 bases from J, leaving 20 bases between.

The rearrangement links TRBV4-1 to TRBJ1-5, with a possible D match to TRBD1 (5 bases). Trimming stripped 3 bases from V and 4 bases from J, with 13 bases between. Germline V CDR1 and CDR2: MGHRA, YSYEKL. The CDR3 loop spans 15 amino acids. The CDR3 is CASSQNPGPNQPQHF. The CDR3 bases are TGCGCCAGCAGCCAGAACCCGGGGCCGAATCAGCCCCAGCATTTT.

This clonotype was detected only a few times. The chain recombines TRBV6-5 with TRBJ2-1; the match to TRBD2 covers 8 bases. V shed 4 bases, J shed 0 bases, and the junction held 8 bases outside the gene matches. This CDR3 is 17 amino acids long. Germline CDR1 is MNHEY and CDR2 is SVGAGI. CDR3 bases: TGTGCCAGCAGTTCTGGACTAGCCGAGAGCTCCTACAATGAGCAGTTCTTC. As protein: CASSSGLAESSYNEQFF.

This clonotype was counted only a few times. The gene calls are TRBV5-1 and TRBJ2-7, with TRBD1 matching 7 bases. The junction had 4 bases not matched to a gene; V was cut back by 0 bases and J by 4 bases. Germline CDR1 reads SGHRS; CDR2 reads YFSETQ. This CDR3 contains 14 residues. CDR3 coding DNA: TGCGCCAGCAGCTTGGGGGGACAGATATACGAGCAGTACTTC. Its protein product is CASSLGGQIYEQYF.

The chain uses TRBV6-5 and TRBJ2-5, with D uncertain. Trimming took 4 bases from V and 5 from J, leaving 11 bases between them. The CDR3 consists of 13 residues. CDR1 is MNHEY, CDR2 SVGAGI, per germline. For the CDR3, the DNA is TGTGCCAGCAGTTCCGCGCTTATGGAGACCCAGTACTTC. Translated: CASSSALMETQYF.

The V gene is TRBV29-1, the J gene TRBJ2-7, with D perhaps TRBD2 (6 bases). Germline loops: CDR1 SQVTM, CDR2 ANQGSEA. This CDR3 has 13 amino acids. The germline V and J ends were trimmed by 4 bases and 4 bases, with 14 bases remaining between them. This chain's CDR3 is CSVGRGQPYEQYF. The CDR3 coding sequence is TGCAGCGTTGGGAGGGGCCAGCCTTACGAGCAGTACTTC.

The V and J genes are TRBV24-1 and TRBJ2-3, with D perhaps matching TRBD2 (6 bases). This CDR3 is 17 amino acids long. Germline V gene data show CDR1 as KGHDR and CDR2 as SFDVKD. The V and J ends lost 4 bases and 2 bases respectively, with 18 bases between them. The CDR3 loop is CATSELPSAGDTDTQYF. CDR3 bases: TGTGCCACCAGTGAACTACCTAGCGCAGGTGACACAGATACGCAGTATTTT.

This chain joins TRBV2 and TRBJ1-5; weak D call: TRBD1 (5 bases). Germline V gene lookup returns CDR1 SNHLY and CDR2 FYNNEI. Trimming took off 5 bases at V and 1 base at J, with 9 bases between the two ends. This CDR3 is built from 14 residues. Here the CDR3 DNA reads TGTGCCAGCAGTCGGGACGCCAGCAATCAGCCCCAGCATTTT. Its protein is CASSRDASNQPQHF. The full variable domain, completed using reference TRBV2 and TRBJ1-5, is EPEVTQTPSHQVTQMGQEVILRCVPISNHLYFYWYRQILGQKVEFLVSFYNNEISEKSEIFDDQFSVERPDGSNFTLKIRSTKLEDSAMYFCASSRDASNQPQHFGDGTRLSIL.